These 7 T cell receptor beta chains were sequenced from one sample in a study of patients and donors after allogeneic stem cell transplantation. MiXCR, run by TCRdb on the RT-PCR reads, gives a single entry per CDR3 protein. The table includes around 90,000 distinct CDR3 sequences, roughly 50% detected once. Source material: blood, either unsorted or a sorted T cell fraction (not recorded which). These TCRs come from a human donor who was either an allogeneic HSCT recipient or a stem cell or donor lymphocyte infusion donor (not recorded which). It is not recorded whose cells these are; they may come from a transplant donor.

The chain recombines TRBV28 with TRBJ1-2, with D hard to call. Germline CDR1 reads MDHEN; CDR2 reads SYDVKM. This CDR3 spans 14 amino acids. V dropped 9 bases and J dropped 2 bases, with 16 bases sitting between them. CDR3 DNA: TGTGCCAGTCGGACGGCTCCGGTAAACTATGGCTACACCTTC. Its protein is CASRTAPVNYGYTF.

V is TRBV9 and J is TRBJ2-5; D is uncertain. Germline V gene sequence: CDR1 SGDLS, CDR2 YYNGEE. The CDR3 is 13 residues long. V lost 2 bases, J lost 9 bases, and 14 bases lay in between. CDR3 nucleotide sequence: TGTGCCAGCAGCGTCGCTACTCCCGGACCCCAGTACTTC. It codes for CASSVATPGPQYF.

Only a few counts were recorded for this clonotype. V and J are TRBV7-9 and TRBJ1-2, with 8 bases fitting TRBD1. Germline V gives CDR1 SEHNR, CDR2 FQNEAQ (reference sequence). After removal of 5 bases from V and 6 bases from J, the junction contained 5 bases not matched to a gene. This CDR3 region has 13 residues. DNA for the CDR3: TGTGCCAGCAGCCTGACAGGGGATAATGGCTACACCTTC. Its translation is CASSLTGDNGYTF.

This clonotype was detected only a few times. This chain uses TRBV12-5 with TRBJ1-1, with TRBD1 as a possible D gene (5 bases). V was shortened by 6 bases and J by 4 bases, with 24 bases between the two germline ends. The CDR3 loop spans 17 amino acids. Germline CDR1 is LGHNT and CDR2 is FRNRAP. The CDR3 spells CASGGLASDIDGTEAFF. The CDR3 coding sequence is TGTGCTAGTGGCGGGCTGGCCTCGGACATTGATGGCACTGAAGCTTTCTTT.

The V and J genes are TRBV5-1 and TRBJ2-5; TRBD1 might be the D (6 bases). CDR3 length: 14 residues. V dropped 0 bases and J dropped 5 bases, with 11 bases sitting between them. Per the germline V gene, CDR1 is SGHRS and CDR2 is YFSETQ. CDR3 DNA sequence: TGCGCCAGCAGCTTGGGGCAGGGGTATGAGACCCAGTACTTC. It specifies CASSLGQGYETQYF.

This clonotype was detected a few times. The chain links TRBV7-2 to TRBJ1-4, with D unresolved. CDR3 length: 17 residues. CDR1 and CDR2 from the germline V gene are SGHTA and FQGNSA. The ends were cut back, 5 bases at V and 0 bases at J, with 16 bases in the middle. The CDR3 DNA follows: TGTGCCAGCAGCCGCGGGCTGCACAGCGCAACTAATGAAAAACTGTTTTTT. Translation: CASSRGLHSATNEKLFF.

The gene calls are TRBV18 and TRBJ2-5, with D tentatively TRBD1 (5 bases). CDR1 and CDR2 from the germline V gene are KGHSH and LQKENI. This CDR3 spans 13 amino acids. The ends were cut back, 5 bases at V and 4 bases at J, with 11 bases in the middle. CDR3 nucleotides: TGTGCCAGCTCATTGGGGCAACGAGAGACCCAGTACTTC. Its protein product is CASSLGQRETQYF.